A few counts support the clone carrying this T cell receptor (beta chain). Its target is unknown. These data are taken from a study of identical twins. Study-level results: Compared with models, monozygotic twins showed more out-of-frame TCR alpha sharing.

Trimming removed 4 bases from V and 4 bases from J; junction bases left unmatched: 7. The CDR3 spans 16 residues. Germline V gives CDR1 KGHDR, CDR2 SFDVKD. It was template switching that added a universal primer site, and there were unique molecular identifiers on the cDNA. One entry per CDR3 protein results from TCRdb running MiXCR on the 5' RACE reads. The sample includes fewer than 250,000 distinct CDR3 sequences, approximately 8% of them seen just once. The sample was also linked to a second study, of yellow fever vaccine responses in identical twins.

The sequenced material came from CD8+ T cells sorted from blood. The origin of this receptor is a woman younger than 30 in good health. The chain uses TRBV24-1 and TRBJ2-2; 8 bases align to TRBD1. CDR3 loop: CATSERTGFVTGELFF. The CDR3 DNA reads TGTGCCACCAGTGAAAGGACAGGGTTCGTCACCGGGGAGCTGTTTTTT.